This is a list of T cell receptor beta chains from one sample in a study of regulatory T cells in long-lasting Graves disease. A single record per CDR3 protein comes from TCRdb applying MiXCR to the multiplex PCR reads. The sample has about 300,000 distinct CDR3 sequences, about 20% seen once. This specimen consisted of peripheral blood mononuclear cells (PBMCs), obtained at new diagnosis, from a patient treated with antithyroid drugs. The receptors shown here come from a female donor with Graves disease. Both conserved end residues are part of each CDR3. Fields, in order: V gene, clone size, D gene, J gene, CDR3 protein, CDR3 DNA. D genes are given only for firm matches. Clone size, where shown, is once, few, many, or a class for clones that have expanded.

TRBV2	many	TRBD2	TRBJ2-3	CASSQFSGRTQATDTQYF	TGTGCCAGCAGTCAATTTAGCGGGAGGACCCAGGCCACAGATACGCAGTATTTT
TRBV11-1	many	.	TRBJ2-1	CASSLGVDEQFF	TGTGCCAGCAGCTTAGGGGTTGATGAGCAGTTCTTC
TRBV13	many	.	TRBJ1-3	CASSLGAVSGNTIYF	TGTGCCAGCAGCTTAGGCGCAGTCTCTGGAAACACCATATATTTT
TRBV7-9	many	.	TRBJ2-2	CASSLSDRGRRELFF	TGTGCCAGCAGCTTAAGTGACAGAGGGCGACGGGAGCTGTTTTTT
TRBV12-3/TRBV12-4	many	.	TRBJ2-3	CASSLLPFAGLHDTQYF	TGTGCCAGCAGTTTACTACCGTTCGCGGGACTCCACGATACGCAGTATTTT
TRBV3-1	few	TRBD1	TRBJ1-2	CASSQFRRGRFGYTF	TGTGCCAGCAGCCAATTTAGAAGGGGGCGCTTTGGCTACACCTTC
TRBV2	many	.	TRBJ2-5	CASTGTKGQETQYF	TGTGCCAGCACGGGGACCAAGGGGCAAGAGACCCAGTACTTC
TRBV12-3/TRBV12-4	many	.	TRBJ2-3	CASSLMGGGGDTQYF	TGTGCCAGCAGTTTAATGGGAGGGGGGGGAGATACGCAGTATTTT
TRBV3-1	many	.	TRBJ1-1	CASSQERWKNTEAFF	TGTGCCAGCAGCCAAGAACGGTGGAAGAACACTGAAGCTTTCTTT
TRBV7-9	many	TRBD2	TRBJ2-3	CASSPRTSGATTDTQYF	TGTGCCAGCAGCCCACGGACTAGCGGGGCGACTACAGATACGCAGTATTTT
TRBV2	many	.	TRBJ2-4	CASSDSPAYYF	TGTGCCAGCAGTGACTCTCCCGCTTACTACTTC
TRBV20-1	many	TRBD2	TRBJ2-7	CSATRLAGGGEQYF	TGCAGTGCTACCCGACTAGCGGGAGGAGGTGAGCAGTACTTC
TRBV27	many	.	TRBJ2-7	CASSTGTSFEQYF	TGTGCCAGCAGTACCGGGACCTCGTTTGAGCAGTACTTC
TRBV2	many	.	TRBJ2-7	CASSERGYPAVHEQYF	TGTGCCAGCAGTGAAAGAGGGTACCCAGCAGTCCACGAGCAGTACTTC
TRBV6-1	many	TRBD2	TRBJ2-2	CASSRAGSNTGELFF	TGTGCCAGCAGTCGAGCGGGGTCGAACACCGGGGAGCTGTTTTTT
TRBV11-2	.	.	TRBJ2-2	CASSLDQPGELFF	TGTGCCAGCAGCTTAGATCAGCCCGGGGAGCTGTTTTTT
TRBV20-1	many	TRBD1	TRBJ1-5	CSAGTGAATDQPQHF	TGCAGTGCAGGGACAGGGGCCGCTACTGATCAGCCCCAGCATTTT
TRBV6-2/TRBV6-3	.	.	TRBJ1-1	CASSYFPFRRRQNTEAFF	TGTGCCAGCAGTTACTTTCCTTTCCGCAGACGGCAAAACACTGAAGCTTTCTTT
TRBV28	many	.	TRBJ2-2	CASLGQINTGELFF	TGTGCCAGCCTCGGACAGATCAACACCGGGGAGCTGTTTTTT
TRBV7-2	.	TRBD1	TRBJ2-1	CASSLRDSSYNEQFF	TGTGCCAGCAGCCTGAGGGACAGCTCCTACAATGAGCAGTTCTTC
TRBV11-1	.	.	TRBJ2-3	CASSTKGTDTQYF	TGTGCCAGCAGCACGAAGGGCACAGATACGCAGTATTTT
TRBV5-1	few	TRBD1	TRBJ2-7	CASSLIKTGAFEQYF	TGCGCCAGCAGCTTGATCAAGACAGGGGCCTTCGAGCAGTACTTC
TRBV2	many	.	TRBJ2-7	CASSPPGAYEQYF	TGTGCCAGCAGTCCCCCGGGGGCCTACGAGCAGTACTTC
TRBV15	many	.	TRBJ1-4	CATSRVNEKLFF	TGTGCCACCAGCAGAGTTAATGAAAAACTGTTTTTT
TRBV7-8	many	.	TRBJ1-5	CASSLAGSQPQHF	TGTGCCAGCAGCTTAGCAGGGAGTCAGCCCCAGCATTTT